Below, one T cell receptor (beta chain) is given with its context. This receptor's antigen is unknown. Mismatch with germline at one junction end may stem from a read error. CDR1 LGHNA and CDR2 YSLEER are derived from the germline V gene. Measured from the cysteine to the phenylalanine, the CDR3 is 18 residues long. Only the CDR3 DNA stays, 54 bases, in frame from base 1. Libraries were prepared through RT-PCR. The sequencing machine was an Illumina HiSeq 2500. TCRdb handled the public reads itself, with Q25 trimming in fastp and clone calling in MiXCR, and kept productive beta chains. Every distinct CDR3 protein forms one entry, paired with its most common genes and DNA. In all, the sample holds hundreds of thousands of distinct CDR3 sequences, and less than 20% of those were seen once. Roughly 10% of the sample comes from the top ten. The data originate from a study of response to subunit inactivated influenza vaccine listed by TCRdb under 2018. Study-level background: To follow how T cells responded to a trivalent subunit inactivated influenza vaccine, the researchers relied on deep quantitative profiling of the T cell receptor repertoire.

What the work shows at the level of the full study, not this receptor alone: The authors suggested that each seasonal influenza vaccination may recruit only a limited number of new T cells.

This material consisted of PBMCs from blood, taken more than 4 days after vaccination. This receptor was identified in a man in his fifties or sixties who received an inactivated influenza vaccine. Donor details come from another sample of the same person, matched by shared clones. The chain uses TRBV4-3 and TRBJ1-5, with 10 bases matching TRBD1. The CDR3 is CASSPSMTGGFSNQPQHF. The nucleotide sequence is given as TGCGCCAGCAGCCCCTCAATGACAGGGGGCTTCAGCAACCAGCCCCAGCATTTT.